The clone carrying this T cell receptor beta chain is a singleton in its sample. These data come from a study of blood T cell repertoires in COVID-19. Background on the study: Acute and convalescent COVID-19 samples came from the United States, Italy and Spain.

In the original analysis: The assay estimated nucleated cells by amplifying reference gene primers. Sequencing used immunoSEQ multiplex PCR; TCRdb keeps in-frame clones, though not all of them. The DNA gave D and trimming, while V, J and clone size come from that table. Of about 430,000 clones in the sample, nearly 90% were seen once. The CDR3 extends over 16 amino acids. Trimming took 0 bases from V and 6 from J; bases not matched to a gene: 8. Germline assignment: CDR1 SGDLS and CDR2 YYNGEE. Material: PBMCs or T cells enriched from blood (not recorded which). The receptor was derived from a woman between 18 and 29 years old who had been exposed to COVID-19. J is TRBJ1-4 and V is TRBV9; 7 nucleotides line up with TRBD1. CDR3 DNA: TGTGCCAGCAGCGTAGACCCCGGGACAGCTGATGAAAAACTGTTTTTT. Its translation: CASSVDPGTADEKLFF.